Below, 20 T cell receptor beta chains from the same sample are listed, as sequenced in a study of patients and donors after allogeneic stem cell transplantation. Using its own MiXCR run on the RT-PCR reads, TCRdb lists one record per CDR3 protein. The table has approximately 200,000 distinct CDR3 sequences, around 40% seen once. Sequenced input: blood, either unsorted or a sorted T cell fraction (not recorded which). Receptor source: a human donor who was either an allogeneic HSCT recipient or a stem cell or donor lymphocyte infusion donor (not recorded which). It is not recorded whose cells these are; they may come from a transplant donor.

This clonotype was found once. This chain joins TRBV5-1 and TRBJ1-6; D not certain. In germline, CDR1 is SGHRS, CDR2 YFSETQ. CDR3 length: 13 amino acids. Trimming cost V 0 bases and J 9 bases, with 7 bases left between them. CDR3 coding DNA: TGCGCCAGCAGCTTGGTAACGGGTTCACCCCTCCACTTT. Its protein product is CASSLVTGSPLHF.

The V call is TRBV5-1, the J call TRBJ2-1, with D possibly being TRBD1 (6 bases). Per germline, CDR1 SGHRS and CDR2 YFSETQ. The CDR3 is 14 residues long. V was shortened by 0 bases and J by 4 bases, with 8 bases between the two germline ends. This chain's CDR3 is CASSLDRVYNEQFF. The CDR3 region has the DNA TGCGCCAGCAGCTTGGACAGGGTTTACAATGAGCAGTTCTTC.

J is TRBJ2-2 and V is TRBV7-2; D unresolved. Deletions cut 1 base from V and 4 bases from J, with 4 bases between. The germline gives CDR1 SGHTA, CDR2 FQGNSA. The CDR3 has 13 residues. DNA for the CDR3: TGTGCCAGCAGCTTAGGGCCCACCGGGGAGCTGTTTTTT. It specifies CASSLGPTGELFF. Filled out from reference TRBV7-2 and TRBJ2-2, the complete variable domain reads GAGVSQSPSNKVTEKGKDVELRCDPISGHTALYWYRQSLGQGLEFLIYFQGNSAPDKSGLPSDRFSAERTGGSVSTLTIQRTQQEDSAVYLCASSLGPTGELFFGEGSRLTVL.

The chain links TRBV4-3 to TRBJ1-2, with D unresolved. Trimming stripped 0 bases from V and 1 base from J, with 6 bases between. CDR1 is LGHNA, CDR2 YSLEER, per germline. This CDR3 region has 14 residues. The CDR3: CASSQDIRNYGYTF. As DNA, the CDR3 is TGCGCCAGCAGCCAAGATATACGTAACTATGGCTACACCTTC.

This CDR3 reads CASSFLRGWTGVNYGYTF. The CDR3 DNA sequence: TGTGCCAGCAGCTTCCTTAGGGGGTGGACAGGGGTGAACTATGGCTACACCTTC. V gene TRBV28 combines with J gene TRBJ1-2; TRBD1 matches at 9 bases. This CDR3 spans 18 amino acids. V shed 6 bases, J shed 2 bases, and the junction held 16 bases outside the gene matches. Germline V lookup: CDR1 MDHEN, CDR2 SYDVKM.

This clonotype was picked up a small number of times. The rearrangement joins TRBV30 to TRBJ2-7, with D perhaps TRBD1 (6 bases). Germline loops: CDR1 GTSNPN, CDR2 SVGIG (reference sequence). The CDR3 has 15 amino acids. The V end was cut by 0 bases, the J end by 3 bases, with 15 bases between. For the CDR3, the DNA is TGTGCCTGGAGTGTTCCGTTCTACAGGGACTACGAGCAGTACTTC. Its translation: CAWSVPFYRDYEQYF.

This sequence joins TRBV20-1 and TRBJ1-6; D remains ambiguous. CDR3 length equals 14 residues. Per germline, CDR1 DFQATT and CDR2 SNEGSKA (reference sequence). V lost 5 bases to trimming and J lost 8 bases, with 16 bases between them. In DNA form, the CDR3 reads TGCAGTGCTCACTCGGTAAATTCTGATTCACCCCTCCACTTT. This translates into CSAHSVNSDSPLHF.

The chain uses TRBV5-1 and TRBJ1-5; D may be TRBD1 (6 bases). Trimming shortened V by 4 bases and J by 0 bases, and 11 bases separated the two germline ends. Germline V gene sequence: CDR1 SGHRS, CDR2 YFSETQ. The CDR3 loop spans 15 amino acids. Here the CDR3 reads CASSVTGNSNQPQHF. The CDR3 DNA sequence: TGCGCCAGCAGCGTAACAGGGAATAGCAATCAGCCCCAGCATTTT.

J is TRBJ2-7 and V is TRBV27, with a tentative D call TRBD1 (5 bases). The CDR3 is made up of 13 amino acids. V was trimmed by 3 bases and J by 5 bases, leaving 11 bases between them. Germline-derived CDR1 and CDR2 are MNHEY and SMNVEV (reference sequence). The CDR3 loop is CASSFGQGNEQYF. The CDR3 DNA reads as TGTGCCAGCAGTTTTGGGCAGGGTAACGAGCAGTACTTC.

V usage is TRBV5-1 and J usage is TRBJ1-1; 8 nucleotides line up with TRBD1. The CDR3 is 16 residues long. J lost 0 bases, V lost 4 bases, and 8 bases had no gene match. CDR1 and CDR2 from the germline V gene are SGHRS and YFSETQ. CDR3 region: CASSLTQGVMNTEAFF. The CDR3 DNA is TGCGCCAGCAGCCTAACACAGGGGGTTATGAACACTGAAGCTTTCTTT.

The rearrangement joins TRBV7-2 to TRBJ1-4; 7 positions agree with TRBD1. V lost 5 bases to trimming and J lost 7 bases; unmatched junction nucleotides: 7. CDR3 length: 14 residues. Germline V gene data show CDR1 as SGHTA and CDR2 as FQGNSA. CDR3 in DNA: TGTGCCAGCAGCCCTCAGGGGGTGATTGAAAAACTGTTTTTT. It translates to CASSPQGVIEKLFF. Drawing the rest from reference TRBV7-2 and TRBJ1-4, the complete variable domain is GAGVSQSPSNKVTEKGKDVELRCDPISGHTALYWYRQSLGQGLEFLIYFQGNSAPDKSGLPSDRFSAERTGGSVSTLTIQRTQQEDSAVYLCASSPQGVIEKLFFGSGTQLSVL.

V usage is TRBV6-5 and J usage is TRBJ2-5; the D is unclear. Germline CDR1 and CDR2: MNHEY and SVGAGI. Trimming cost V 6 bases and J 5 bases, with 22 bases left between them. The CDR3 has 16 residues. The CDR3 nucleotides are TGTGCCAGCAGACGAAGTACTTCCACTCTCCAGGAGACCCAGTACTTC. Encoded protein: CASRRSTSTLQETQYF.

The chain employs TRBV14 and TRBJ1-2, with D maybe TRBD1 (5 bases). CDR1 and CDR2 (germline): SGHDN, FVKESK. The CDR3 runs to 14 residues. Trimming left V 1 base short and J 4 bases short, with 10 bases between. CDR3 in amino acids: CASSQVEGIYGYTF. Written as DNA, the CDR3 is TGTGCCAGCAGCCAAGTCGAGGGGATCTATGGCTACACCTTC.

The rearrangement links TRBV10-3 to TRBJ1-5; no clear D. Deletions cut 2 bases from V and 4 bases from J, with 15 bases between. Germline V gene data show CDR1 as ENHRY and CDR2 as SYGVKD. This CDR3 has 16 residues. This CDR3 reads CAISERSSRENQPQHF. CDR3 sequence (DNA): TGTGCCATCAGTGAGCGCTCTTCTAGGGAGAATCAGCCCCAGCATTTT.

This chain joins TRBV5-1 and TRBJ2-5; TRBD2 matches 13 bases. The CDR3 runs to 16 residues. Germline V gene lookup returns CDR1 SGHRS and CDR2 YFSETQ. J was trimmed by 5 bases and V by 4 bases; bases with no gene match: 8. The CDR3, as DNA: TGCGCCAGCAGCGTCAGACTAGCGGGGGGTTTCGAGACCCAGTACTTC. This codes for CASSVRLAGGFETQYF.

This clonotype appeared a few times. The rearrangement links TRBV25-1 to TRBJ1-2; D is uncertain. In germline, CDR1 is MGHDK, CDR2 SYGVNS. Trimming left V 2 bases short and J 4 bases short, with 11 bases between. The CDR3 totals 14 residues. The CDR3 protein is CASSEIEWGYGYTF. The CDR3 nucleotides read TGTGCCAGCAGTGAAATCGAATGGGGCTATGGCTACACCTTC.

A few counts support this clonotype. This chain links TRBV10-2 with TRBJ1-2, with unresolved D. Per the germline V gene, CDR1 is WSHSY and CDR2 is SAAADI. The CDR3 sequence is 13 residues long. V lost 10 bases and J lost 5, with 17 bases in between. The CDR3 region has the DNA TGCGCCACCAGCATACCGGAGAGGTATGGCTACACCTTC. As protein: CATSIPERYGYTF.

This clonotype was counted once. V gene TRBV20-1 combines with J gene TRBJ1-5, with D possibly TRBD1 on 6 matching bases. CDR1 is DFQATT and CDR2 is SNEGSKA in the germline V gene (reference sequence). This CDR3 spans 15 amino acids. The V gene lost 0 bases and the J gene lost 3 bases, with 12 bases spanning the gap. The CDR3 region is CSARDGQGNNQPQHF. The CDR3 DNA reads as TGCAGTGCTAGAGATGGTCAGGGGAACAATCAGCCCCAGCATTTT.

The gene calls are TRBV18 and TRBJ1-1, with TRBD1 identical over 9 bases. Germline CDR1 KGHSH, CDR2 LQKENI. The CDR3 runs to 16 residues. The junction had 11 bases not matched to a gene; V was cut back by 8 bases and J by 1 base. CDR3 region: CASGVNRGRGNTEAFF. As DNA, the CDR3 is TGTGCCAGCGGAGTCAACAGGGGGCGCGGGAACACTGAAGCTTTCTTT.

The genes are TRBV25-1 and TRBJ1-4, with D unresolved. The CDR3 spans 11 residues. V was trimmed by 2 bases and J by 12 bases, leaving 7 bases between them. Germline CDR1 and CDR2: MGHDK and SYGVNS. CDR3 loop: CASSETAELFF. CDR3 coding DNA: TGTGCCAGCAGTGAAACGGCAGAACTGTTTTTT.